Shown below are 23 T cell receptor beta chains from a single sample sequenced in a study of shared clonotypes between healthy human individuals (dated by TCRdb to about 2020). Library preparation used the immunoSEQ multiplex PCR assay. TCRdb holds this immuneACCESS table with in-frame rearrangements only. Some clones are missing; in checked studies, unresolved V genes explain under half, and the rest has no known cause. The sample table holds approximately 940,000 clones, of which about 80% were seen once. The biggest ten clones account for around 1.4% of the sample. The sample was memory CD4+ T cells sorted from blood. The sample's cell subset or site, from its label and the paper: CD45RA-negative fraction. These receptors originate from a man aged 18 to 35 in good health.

As DNA, the CDR3 is TGTGCCAGCATGGGCAGGACTGAAGCTTTCTTT. It specifies CASMGRTEAFF. The V gene is TRBV6-5, the J gene TRBJ1-1, with D unclear. CDR1 is MNHEY and CDR2 is SVGAGI in the germline V gene. V dropped 7 bases and J dropped 5 bases, with 8 bases sitting between them. There are 11 residues in the CDR3.

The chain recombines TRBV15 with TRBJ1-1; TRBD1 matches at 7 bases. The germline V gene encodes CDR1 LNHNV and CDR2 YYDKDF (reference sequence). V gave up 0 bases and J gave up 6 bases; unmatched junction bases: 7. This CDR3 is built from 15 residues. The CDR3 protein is CATSRDRQGISEAFF. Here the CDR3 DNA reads TGTGCCACCAGCAGAGATAGACAGGGTATTTCTGAAGCTTTCTTT.

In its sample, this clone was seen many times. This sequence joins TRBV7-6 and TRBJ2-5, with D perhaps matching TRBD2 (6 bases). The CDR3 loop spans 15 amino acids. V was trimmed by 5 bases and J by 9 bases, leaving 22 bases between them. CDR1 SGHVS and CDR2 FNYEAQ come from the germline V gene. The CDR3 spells CASSPGGTKNRAQYF. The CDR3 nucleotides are TGTGCCAGCAGCCCTGGGGGGACGAAAAATAGGGCCCAGTACTTC.

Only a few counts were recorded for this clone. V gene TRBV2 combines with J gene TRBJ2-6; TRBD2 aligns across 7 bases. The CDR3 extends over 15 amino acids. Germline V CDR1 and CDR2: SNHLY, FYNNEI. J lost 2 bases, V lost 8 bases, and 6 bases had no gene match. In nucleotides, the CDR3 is TGTGCCAGCGTGGGCGGGGGTACTGGGGCCAACGTCCTGACTTTC. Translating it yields CASVGGGTGANVLTF.

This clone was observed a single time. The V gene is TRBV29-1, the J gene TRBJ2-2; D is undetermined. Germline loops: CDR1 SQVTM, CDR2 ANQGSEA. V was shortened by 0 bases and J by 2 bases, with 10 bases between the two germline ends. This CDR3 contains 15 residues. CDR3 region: CSVEDRRLNTGELFF. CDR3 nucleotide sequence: TGCAGCGTTGAAGATCGGAGACTCAACACCGGGGAGCTGTTTTTT.

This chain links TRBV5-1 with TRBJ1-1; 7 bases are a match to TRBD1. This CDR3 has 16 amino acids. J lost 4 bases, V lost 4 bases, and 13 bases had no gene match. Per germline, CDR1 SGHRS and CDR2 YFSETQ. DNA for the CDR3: TGCGCCAGCAGCCTAGATCCGACAGGGATGGGCACTGAAGCTTTCTTT. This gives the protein CASSLDPTGMGTEAFF. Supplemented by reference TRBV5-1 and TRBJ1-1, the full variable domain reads KAGVTQTPRYLIKTRGQQVTLSCSPISGHRSVSWYQQTPGQGLQFLFEYFSETQRNKGNFPGRFSGRQFSNSRSEMNVSTLELGDSALYLCASSLDPTGMGTEAFFGQGTRLTVV.

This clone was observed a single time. In DNA form, the CDR3 reads TGTGCCAGCAGAGAACAGGGGGCTTATGGCTACACCTTC. Translating it yields CASREQGAYGYTF. The chain combines TRBV6-1 with TRBJ1-2, with 9 bases matching TRBD1. CDR3 size: 13 residues. V gave up 6 bases and J gave up 5 bases; unmatched junction bases: 4. Germline V gene sequence: CDR1 MNHNS, CDR2 SASEGT.

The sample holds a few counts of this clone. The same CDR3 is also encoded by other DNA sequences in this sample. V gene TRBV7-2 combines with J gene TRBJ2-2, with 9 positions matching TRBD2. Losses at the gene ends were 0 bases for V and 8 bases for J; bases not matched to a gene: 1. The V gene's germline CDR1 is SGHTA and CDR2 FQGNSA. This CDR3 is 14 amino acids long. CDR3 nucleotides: TGTGCCAGCAGCTTAGCGCTAGCGGGAGGGGAGCTGTTTTTT. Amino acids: CASSLALAGGELFF.

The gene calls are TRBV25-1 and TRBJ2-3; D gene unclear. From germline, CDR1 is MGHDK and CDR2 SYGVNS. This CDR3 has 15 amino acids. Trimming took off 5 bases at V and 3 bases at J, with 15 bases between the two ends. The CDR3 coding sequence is TGTGCCAGCAGTCCAACTCGTGGGTTTACAGATACGCAGTATTTT. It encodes CASSPTRGFTDTQYF.

The CDR3 nucleotides are TGTGCCAGCAGTTCCCGAACTAGCGGGAAATGGGATACGCAGTATTTT. It codes for CASSSRTSGKWDTQYF. The chain couples TRBV6-5 to TRBJ2-3; 10 nucleotides agree with TRBD2. Germline CDR1 reads MNHEY; CDR2 reads SVGAGI. With 4 bases clipped from V and 6 bases from J, the junction kept 10 bases outside the gene matches. This CDR3 is 16 amino acids long.

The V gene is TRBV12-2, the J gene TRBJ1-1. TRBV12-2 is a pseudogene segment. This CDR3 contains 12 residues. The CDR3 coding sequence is TGTGCAAGTCGCTTAGCGATAGGATGGGCTTTCTTT. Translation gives CASRLAIGWAFF.

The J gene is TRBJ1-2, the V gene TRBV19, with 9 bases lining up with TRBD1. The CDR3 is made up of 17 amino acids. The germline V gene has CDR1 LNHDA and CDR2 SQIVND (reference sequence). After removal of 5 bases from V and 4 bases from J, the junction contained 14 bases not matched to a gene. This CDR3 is CASSSRATGGGGYGYTF. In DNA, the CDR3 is TGTGCCAGTAGTTCCCGGGCAACAGGGGGCGGAGGCTATGGCTACACCTTC.

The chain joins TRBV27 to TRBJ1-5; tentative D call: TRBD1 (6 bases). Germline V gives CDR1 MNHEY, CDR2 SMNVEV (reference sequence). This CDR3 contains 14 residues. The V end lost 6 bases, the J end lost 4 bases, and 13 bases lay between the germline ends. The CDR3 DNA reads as TGTGCCAGCAGGGGGGCCCAGAGAAATCAGCCCCAGCATTTT. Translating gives CASRGAQRNQPQHF.

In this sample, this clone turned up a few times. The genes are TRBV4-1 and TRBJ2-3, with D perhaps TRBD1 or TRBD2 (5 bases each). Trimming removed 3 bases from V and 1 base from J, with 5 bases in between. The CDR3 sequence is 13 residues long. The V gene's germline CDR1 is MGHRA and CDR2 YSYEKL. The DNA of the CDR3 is TGCGCCAGCAGCCAGGGACGCACAGATACGCAGTATTTT. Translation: CASSQGRTDTQYF.

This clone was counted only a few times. The CDR3 protein is CASSYDRGWTGELFF. In DNA form, the CDR3 reads TGTGCCAGCAGTTATGACAGGGGGTGGACCGGGGAGCTGTTTTTT. The V gene is TRBV11-3, the J gene TRBJ2-2; 9 positions agree with TRBD1. The germline CDR1 and CDR2 sequences are SGHNT and YENEEA. There are 15 residues in the CDR3. Trimming cost V 6 bases and J 5 bases; bases outside gene matches: 7.

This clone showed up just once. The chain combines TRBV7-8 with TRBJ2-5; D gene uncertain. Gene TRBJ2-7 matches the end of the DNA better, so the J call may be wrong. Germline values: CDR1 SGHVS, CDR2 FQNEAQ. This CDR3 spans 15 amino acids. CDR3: CASSFLRYSPYEQYF. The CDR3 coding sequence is TGTGCCAGCAGTTTCCTCCGCTACTCACCCTACGAGCAGTACTTC.

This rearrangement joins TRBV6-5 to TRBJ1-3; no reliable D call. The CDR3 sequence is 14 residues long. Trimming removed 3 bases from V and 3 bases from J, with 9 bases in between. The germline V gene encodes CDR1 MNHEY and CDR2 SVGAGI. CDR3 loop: CASSYRSYGNTIYF. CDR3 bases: TGTGCCAGCAGTTATCGGTCATATGGAAACACCATATATTTT.

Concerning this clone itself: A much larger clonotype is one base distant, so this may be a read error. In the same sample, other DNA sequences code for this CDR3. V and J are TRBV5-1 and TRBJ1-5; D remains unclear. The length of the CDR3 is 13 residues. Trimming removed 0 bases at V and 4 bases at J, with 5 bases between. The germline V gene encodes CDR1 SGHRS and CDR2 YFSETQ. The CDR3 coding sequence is TGCGCCAGCAGCTTGGGGCAGAATCAGCCCCAGCATTTT. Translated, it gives CASSLGQNQPQHF.

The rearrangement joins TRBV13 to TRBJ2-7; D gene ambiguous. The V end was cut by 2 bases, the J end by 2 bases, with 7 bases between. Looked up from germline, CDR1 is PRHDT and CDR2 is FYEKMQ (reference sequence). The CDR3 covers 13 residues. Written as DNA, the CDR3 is TGTGCCAGCAGCTTAAGCAAAGCCTACGAGCAGTACTTC. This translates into CASSLSKAYEQYF.

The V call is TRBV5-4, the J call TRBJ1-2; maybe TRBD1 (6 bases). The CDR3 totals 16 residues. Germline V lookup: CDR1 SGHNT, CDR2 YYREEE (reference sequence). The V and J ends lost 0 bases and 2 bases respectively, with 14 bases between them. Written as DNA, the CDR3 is TGTGCCAGCAGCTTGGTATTTGGGACACTAAACTATGGCTACACCTTC. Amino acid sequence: CASSLVFGTLNYGYTF. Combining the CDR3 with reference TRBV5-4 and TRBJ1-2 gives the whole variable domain ETGVTQSPTHLIKTRGQQVTLRCSSQSGHNTVSWYQQALGQGPQFIFQYYREEENGRGNFPPRFSGLQFPNYSSELNVNALELDDSALYLCASSLVFGTLNYGYTFGSGTRLTVV.

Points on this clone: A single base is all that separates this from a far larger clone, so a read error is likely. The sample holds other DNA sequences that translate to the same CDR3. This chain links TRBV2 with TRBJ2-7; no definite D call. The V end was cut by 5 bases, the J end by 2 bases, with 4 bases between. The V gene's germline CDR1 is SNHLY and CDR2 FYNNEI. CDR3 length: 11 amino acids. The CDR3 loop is CASSLTYEQYF. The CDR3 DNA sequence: TGTGCCAGCAGTCTCACCTACGAGCAGTACTTC.

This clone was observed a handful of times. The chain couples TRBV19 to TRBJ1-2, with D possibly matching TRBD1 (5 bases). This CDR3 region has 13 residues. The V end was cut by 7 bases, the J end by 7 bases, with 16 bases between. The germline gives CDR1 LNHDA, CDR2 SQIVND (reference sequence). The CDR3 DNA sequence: TGTGCCAGTAATCCCTCCGGGGCCGCTGGCTACACCTTC. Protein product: CASNPSGAAGYTF. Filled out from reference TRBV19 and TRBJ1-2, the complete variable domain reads DGGITQSPKYLFRKEGQNVTLSCEQNLNHDAMYWYRQDPGQGLRLIYYSQIVNDFQKGDIAEGYSVSREKKESFPLTVTSAQKNPTAFYLCASNPSGAAGYTFGSGTRLTVV.

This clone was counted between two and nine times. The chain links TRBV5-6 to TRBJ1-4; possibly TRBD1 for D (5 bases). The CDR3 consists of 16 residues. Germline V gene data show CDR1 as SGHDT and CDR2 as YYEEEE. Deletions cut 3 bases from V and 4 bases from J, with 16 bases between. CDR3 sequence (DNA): TGTGCCAGCAGCTCGGTAGATGCGACAGTTAATGAAAAACTGTTTTTT. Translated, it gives CASSSVDATVNEKLFF.